This T cell receptor beta chain derives from a study of brain metastases from non-small cell lung cancer. The junction had 9 bases not matched to a gene; V was cut back by 0 bases and J by 6 bases. In germline, CDR1 is SGHDT, CDR2 YYEEEE. This CDR3 spans 16 amino acids. The protocol was immunoSEQ multiplex PCR, while the TCRdb copy is restricted to in-frame clones and leaves out a portion. The sample lists around 1,400 clones, roughly 82% seen once, with 15% to 20% in the top ten. The V gene is TRBV5-6, the J gene TRBJ2-1; 7 bases map to TRBD2. The sequence came from a donor aged 40 or older with non-small cell lung cancer. The sample comprised tumor-adjacent normal tissue. The CDR3 sequence: CASSLVGGGYLNEQFF. The CDR3 nucleotides are TGTGCCAGCAGCTTGGTCGGGGGAGGGTATCTCAATGAGCAGTTCTTC.